Below are 15 T cell receptor beta chains sequenced from a single sample in a study of breast tumors, draining lymph nodes, adjacent tissues. Breast cancer patients provided tissue from their axillary draining lymph nodes. A single record per CDR3 protein comes from TCRdb applying MiXCR to the multiplex PCR reads. The sample contains some 250,000 distinct CDR3 sequences, about 34% of which appear only once. The specimen sequenced was axillary lymph node tissue. Source of these receptors: a female donor with breast cancer. Some clones in this sample may be carry-over from other donors' samples.

This clonotype was seen once. The V gene is TRBV2, the J gene TRBJ2-5, with 7 bases that match TRBD2. The V segment lost 6 bases and the J segment 1 base; nucleotides outside the gene matches: 2. CDR3 length equals 13 residues. CDR1 SNHLY and CDR2 FYNNEI come from the germline V gene. CDR3 sequence reads: CASRGTTQETQYF. The CDR3 DNA reads as TGTGCCAGCAGGGGGACTACCCAAGAGACCCAGTACTTC.

This clonotype was detected ten times or more. The gene calls are TRBV18 and TRBJ2-6; D possibly matches TRBD1 or TRBD2 (5 bases each). V was shortened by 5 bases and J by 6 bases, with 8 bases between the two germline ends. The germline V gene has CDR1 KGHSH and CDR2 LQKENI. This CDR3 spans 13 amino acids. The CDR3 DNA reads as TGTGCCAGCTCAGCCGGGACGGCCAACGTCCTGACTTTC. Translated: CASSAGTANVLTF.

This clonotype turned up a few times. The rearrangement links TRBV18 to TRBJ2-3; D is unclear. Per the germline V gene, CDR1 is KGHSH and CDR2 is LQKENI. The V and J ends lost 2 bases and 4 bases respectively, with 10 bases between them. The CDR3 has 14 amino acids. CDR3 sequence: CASSPDAFSDTQYF. CDR3 sequence (DNA): TGTGCCAGCTCACCAGATGCTTTCTCAGATACGCAGTATTTT.

The genes are TRBV7-8 and TRBJ2-2; 9 nucleotides match TRBD1. From germline, CDR1 is SGHVS and CDR2 FQNEAQ. This CDR3 is built from 18 residues. V shed 0 bases and J 6 bases; nucleotides not matched to a gene: 11. The CDR3 DNA is TGTGCCAGCAGCTTAGCACCACCCGGGACAGGGCGGGCCGGGGAGCTGTTTTTT. It encodes CASSLAPPGTGRAGELFF.

A few counts support this clonotype. This may come from a read error, since a much larger clone is one base off. V usage is TRBV19 and J usage is TRBJ2-1; D is ambiguous. Germline V CDR1 and CDR2: LNHDA, SQIVND (reference sequence). Trimming removed 4 bases at V and 10 bases at J, with 14 bases between. This CDR3 contains 13 residues. As DNA, the CDR3 is TGTGCCAGTAGTACCTCCCTCGACACGGAGCAGTTCTTC. It codes for CASSTSLDTEQFF.

V gene TRBV7-3 combines with J gene TRBJ1-4; tentative D call: TRBD1 (5 bases). V was pared by 4 bases and J by 5 bases, with 23 bases between. The CDR3 length is 18 residues. The germline V gene has CDR1 SGHTA and CDR2 FQGTGA. CDR3 in DNA: TGTGCCAGCAGCTCTCCGGTGGGTAGCGGGACCGAAAATGAAAAACTGTTTTTT. This sequence encodes CASSSPVGSGTENEKLFF.

This clonotype was observed at least ten times. A read error is possible here, since a much larger clone lies one base away. The chain employs TRBV20-1 and TRBJ2-6; possibly TRBD2 for D (6 bases). Germline CDR1 and CDR2: DFQATT and SNEGSKA (reference sequence). The CDR3 loop spans 12 amino acids. The CDR3 coding sequence is TGCAGTGGGGACTCTGGGGCCAACGTCCCGACTTTC. Protein product: CSGDSGANVPTF.

Details on this clonotype: Sequence at one end of the junction differs from germline and may be a read error. The rearrangement uses TRBV10-3 and TRBJ1-1, with D unresolved. The CDR3 extends over 11 amino acids. Per the germline V gene, CDR1 is ENHRY and CDR2 is SYGVKD. CDR3 in amino acids: CAISENAEAFF. For the CDR3, the DNA is TGTGCCATCAGTGAGAACGCTGAAGCTTTCTTT.

This clonotype was seen a handful of times. The rearrangement links TRBV6-1 to TRBJ2-3; D is perhaps TRBD2 (5 bases). The V gene lost 6 bases and the J gene lost 2 bases, with 6 bases spanning the gap. Per the germline V gene, CDR1 is MNHNS and CDR2 is SASEGT. This CDR3 spans 12 amino acids. The chain's CDR3 is CASSGNTDTQYF. CDR3 sequence (DNA): TGTGCCAGCAGCGGGAACACAGATACGCAGTATTTT.

This clonotype was detected ten times or more. The chain employs TRBV19 and TRBJ1-3, with unresolved D. Germline lookup yields CDR1 LNHDA and CDR2 SQIVND (reference sequence). With 7 bases removed from V and 4 bases from J, the gap between germline ends came to 11 bases. This CDR3 region has 13 residues. The CDR3 region is CASNLLGGNTIYF. In DNA, the CDR3 is TGTGCCAGTAATCTCCTCGGAGGAAACACCATATATTTT.

V gene TRBV27 combines with J gene TRBJ2-7; 8 bases are a match to TRBD2. J was trimmed by 0 bases and V by 4 bases; bases with no gene match: 8. The CDR3 sequence is 16 residues long. Germline V CDR1 and CDR2: MNHEY, SMNVEV (reference sequence). The CDR3 here is CASSSSAGESSYEQYF. CDR3 bases: TGTGCCAGCAGTTCCTCAGCGGGGGAGAGCTCCTACGAGCAGTACTTC.

This clonotype has a count of ten or more. This rearrangement joins TRBV20-1 to TRBJ2-7; 10 bases are shared with TRBD2. J lost 3 bases, V lost 1 base, and 9 bases had no gene match. In germline, CDR1 is DFQATT, CDR2 SNEGSKA (reference sequence). The CDR3 covers 16 residues. The CDR3 DNA is TGCAGTGCTAGAGGAACTAGCGGGACCGTGGGCTACGAGCAGTACTTC. Its protein product is CSARGTSGTVGYEQYF.

The J gene is TRBJ2-7, the V gene TRBV11-2; D unclear. CDR1 and CDR2 from the germline V gene are SGHAT and FQNNGV. The CDR3 spans 16 residues. Trimming removed 5 bases from V and 2 bases from J, with 19 bases in between. DNA for the CDR3: TGTGCCAGCAGCGCGTCGCTCCACGACACTCCCTACGAGCAGTACTTC. Translated, it gives CASSASLHDTPYEQYF.

V and J are TRBV12-5 and TRBJ2-5; D possibly corresponds to TRBD2 (5 bases). The CDR3 covers 15 residues. Germline CDR1 and CDR2: LGHNT and FRNRAP. The V end lost 10 bases, the J end lost 5 bases, and 23 bases lay between the germline ends. The CDR3 region is CATQLPSGIAETQYF. DNA of the CDR3: TGTGCTACTCAACTGCCAAGCGGAATCGCGGAGACCCAGTACTTC.

This clonotype was found many times. The chain links TRBV20-1 to TRBJ2-1; 10 bases align to TRBD2. CDR3 length: 15 residues. CDR1 and CDR2 from the germline V gene are DFQATT and SNEGSKA (reference sequence). The ends lost 2 bases at V and 5 bases at J; junction bases unmatched: 6. The CDR3 is CSARILAGVNNEQFF. Here the CDR3 DNA reads TGCAGTGCTAGAATTCTAGCGGGAGTAAACAATGAGCAGTTCTTC.